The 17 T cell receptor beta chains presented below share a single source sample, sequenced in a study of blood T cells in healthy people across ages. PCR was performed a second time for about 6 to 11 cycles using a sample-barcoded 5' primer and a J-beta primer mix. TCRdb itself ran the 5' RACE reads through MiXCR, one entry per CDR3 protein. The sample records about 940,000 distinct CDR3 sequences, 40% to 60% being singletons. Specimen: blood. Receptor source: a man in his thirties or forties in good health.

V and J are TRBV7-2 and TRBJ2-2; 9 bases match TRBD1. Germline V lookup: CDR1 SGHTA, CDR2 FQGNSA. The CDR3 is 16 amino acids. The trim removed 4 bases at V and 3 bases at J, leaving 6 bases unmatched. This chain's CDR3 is CASSSYRGRDTGELFF. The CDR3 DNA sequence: TGTGCCAGCAGCTCCTACAGGGGGCGCGACACCGGGGAGCTGTTTTTT.

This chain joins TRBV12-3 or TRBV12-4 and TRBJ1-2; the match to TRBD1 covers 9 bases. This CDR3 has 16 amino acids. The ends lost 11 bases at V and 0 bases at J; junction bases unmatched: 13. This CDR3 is CAGTWTGVHANYGYTF. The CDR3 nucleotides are TGTGCCGGCACCTGGACAGGGGTTCATGCTAACTATGGCTACACCTTC.

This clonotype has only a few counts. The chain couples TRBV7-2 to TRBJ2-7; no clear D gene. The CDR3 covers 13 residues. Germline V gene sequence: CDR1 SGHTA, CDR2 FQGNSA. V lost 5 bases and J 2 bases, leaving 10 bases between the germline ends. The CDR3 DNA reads TGTGCCAGCAGCCCCGGACGAGCCTACGAGCAGTACTTC. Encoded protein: CASSPGRAYEQYF.

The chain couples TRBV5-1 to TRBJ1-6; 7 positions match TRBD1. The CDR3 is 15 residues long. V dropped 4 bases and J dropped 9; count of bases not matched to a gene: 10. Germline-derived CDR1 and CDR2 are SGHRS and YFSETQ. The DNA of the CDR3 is TGCGCCAGCAGCACTCGACAGGGAACGGGTTCACCCCTCCACTTT. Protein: CASSTRQGTGSPLHF.

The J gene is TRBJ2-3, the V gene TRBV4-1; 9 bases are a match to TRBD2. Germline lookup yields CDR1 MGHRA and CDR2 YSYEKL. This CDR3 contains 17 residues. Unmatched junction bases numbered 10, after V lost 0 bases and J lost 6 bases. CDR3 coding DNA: TGCGCCAGCAGCCAAGATTTGCGGGGGGGCCGTGTGGATACGCAGTATTTT. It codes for CASSQDLRGGRVDTQYF.

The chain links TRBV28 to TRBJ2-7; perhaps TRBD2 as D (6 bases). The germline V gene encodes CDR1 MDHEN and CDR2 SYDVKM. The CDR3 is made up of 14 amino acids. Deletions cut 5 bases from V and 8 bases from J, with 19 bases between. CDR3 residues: CASSQMGRGLKQYF. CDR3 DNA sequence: TGTGCCAGCAGTCAGATGGGGCGGGGTCTCAAGCAGTACTTC.

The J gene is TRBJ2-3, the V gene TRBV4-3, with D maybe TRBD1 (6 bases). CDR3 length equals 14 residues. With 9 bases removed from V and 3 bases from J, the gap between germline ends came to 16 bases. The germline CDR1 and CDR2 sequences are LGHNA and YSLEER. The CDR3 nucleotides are TGCGCCAGTTCAAACAGGGCCCGAACAGATACGCAGTATTTT. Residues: CASSNRARTDTQYF.

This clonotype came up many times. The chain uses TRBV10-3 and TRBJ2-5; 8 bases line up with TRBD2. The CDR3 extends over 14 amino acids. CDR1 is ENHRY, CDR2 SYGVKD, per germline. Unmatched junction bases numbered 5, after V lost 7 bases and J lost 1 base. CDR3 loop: CAIKSSGGQETQYF. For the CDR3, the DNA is TGTGCCATCAAATCCAGCGGGGGCCAAGAGACCCAGTACTTC.

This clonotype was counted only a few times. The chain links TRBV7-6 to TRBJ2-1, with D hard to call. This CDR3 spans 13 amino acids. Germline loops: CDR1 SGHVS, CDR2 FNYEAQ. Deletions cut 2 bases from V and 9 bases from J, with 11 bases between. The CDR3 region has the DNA TGTGCCAGCAGCTTAATGGCTCTTAGTGAGCAGTTCTTC. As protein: CASSLMALSEQFF.

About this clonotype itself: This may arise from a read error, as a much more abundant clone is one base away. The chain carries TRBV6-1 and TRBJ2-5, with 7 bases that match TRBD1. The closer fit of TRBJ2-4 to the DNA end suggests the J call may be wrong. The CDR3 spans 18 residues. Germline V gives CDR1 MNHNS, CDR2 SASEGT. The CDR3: CASSTYGTTGMLASIQYF. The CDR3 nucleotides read TGTGCCAGCAGTACCTACGGAACGACAGGGATGTTGGCGAGCATTCAGTACTTC.

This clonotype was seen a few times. CDR3 region: CASSQRRVDEQYF. The CDR3 DNA reads as TGTGCCAGCAGCCAACGGCGCGTCGACGAGCAGTACTTC. This chain joins TRBV4-2 and TRBJ2-7; D gene uncertain. V lost 2 bases to trimming and J lost 5 bases, with 10 bases between them. The germline V gene has CDR1 LGHNA and CDR2 YNFKEQ. CDR3 length equals 13 residues.

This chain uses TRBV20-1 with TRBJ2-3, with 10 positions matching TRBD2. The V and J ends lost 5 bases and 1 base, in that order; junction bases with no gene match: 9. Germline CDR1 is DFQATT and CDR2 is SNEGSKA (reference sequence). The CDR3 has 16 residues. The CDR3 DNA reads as TGCAGTGCTCGAAGCGGGGGGGCTGGGGGCACAGATACGCAGTATTTT. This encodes CSARSGGAGGTDTQYF.

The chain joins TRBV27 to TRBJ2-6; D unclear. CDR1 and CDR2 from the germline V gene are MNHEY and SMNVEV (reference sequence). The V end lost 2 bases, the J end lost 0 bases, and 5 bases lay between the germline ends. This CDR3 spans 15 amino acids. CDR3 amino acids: CASSLQSSGANVLTF. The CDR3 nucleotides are TGTGCCAGCAGTTTACAGAGCTCTGGGGCCAACGTCCTGACTTTC. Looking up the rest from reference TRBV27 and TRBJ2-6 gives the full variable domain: EAQVTQNPRYLITVTGKKLTVTCSQNMNHEYMSWYRQDPGLGLRQIYYSMNVEVTDKGDVPEGYKVSRKEKRNFPLILESPSPNQTSLYFCASSLQSSGANVLTFGAGSRLTVL.

In nucleotides, the CDR3 is TGCAGTGCAGATCTTGTGACTCCAAACTATGGCTACACCTTC. Its protein is CSADLVTPNYGYTF. The chain carries TRBV20-1 and TRBJ1-2, with unresolved D. This CDR3 has 14 amino acids. Germline V lookup: CDR1 DFQATT, CDR2 SNEGSKA (reference sequence). Trimming removed 6 bases from V and 2 bases from J, with 16 bases in between.

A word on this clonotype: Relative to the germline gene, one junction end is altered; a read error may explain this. The CDR3 DNA follows: TGTGCCGGCAGTTACGAAGGGGGCTGGAAACTGTTTTTT. Amino acid sequence: CAGSYEGGWKLFF. The chain uses TRBV6-5 and TRBJ1-4, with 7 positions matching TRBD1. CDR3 length: 13 amino acids. Germline V lookup: CDR1 MNHEY, CDR2 SVGAGI.

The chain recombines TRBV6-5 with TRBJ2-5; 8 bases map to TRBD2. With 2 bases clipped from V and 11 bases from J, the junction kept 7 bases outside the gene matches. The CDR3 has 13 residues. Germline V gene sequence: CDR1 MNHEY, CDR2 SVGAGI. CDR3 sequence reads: CASSYAGGEEQYF. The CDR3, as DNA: TGTGCCAGCAGTTACGCGGGGGGCGAGGAGCAGTACTTC.

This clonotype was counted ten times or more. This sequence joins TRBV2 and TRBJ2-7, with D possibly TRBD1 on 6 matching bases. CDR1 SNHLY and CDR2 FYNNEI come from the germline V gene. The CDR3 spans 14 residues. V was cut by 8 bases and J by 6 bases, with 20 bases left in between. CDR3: CASVALVRGGEQYF. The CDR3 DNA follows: TGTGCCAGCGTTGCCCTTGTTAGAGGGGGCGAGCAGTACTTC.